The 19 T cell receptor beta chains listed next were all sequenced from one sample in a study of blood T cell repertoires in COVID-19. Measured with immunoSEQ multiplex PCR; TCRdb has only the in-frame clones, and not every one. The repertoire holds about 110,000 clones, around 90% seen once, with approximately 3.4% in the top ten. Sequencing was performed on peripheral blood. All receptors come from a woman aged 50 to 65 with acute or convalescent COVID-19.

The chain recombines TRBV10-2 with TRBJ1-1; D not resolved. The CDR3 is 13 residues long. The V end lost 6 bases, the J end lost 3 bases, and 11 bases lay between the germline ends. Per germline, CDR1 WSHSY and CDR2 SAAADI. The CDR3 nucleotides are TGCGCCAGCAGCAGAGAGAGGGACACTGAAGCTTTCTTT. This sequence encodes CASSRERDTEAFF.

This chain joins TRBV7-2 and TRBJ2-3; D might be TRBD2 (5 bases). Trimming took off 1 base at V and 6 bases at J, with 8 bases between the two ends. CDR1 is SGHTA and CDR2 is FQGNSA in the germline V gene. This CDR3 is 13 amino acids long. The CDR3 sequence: CASSLGGRDTQYF. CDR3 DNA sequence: TGTGCCAGCAGCTTAGGAGGGCGGGATACGCAGTATTTT. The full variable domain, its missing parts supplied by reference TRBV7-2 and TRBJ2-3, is GAGVSQSPSNKVTEKGKDVELRCDPISGHTALYWYRQSLGQGLEFLIYFQGNSAPDKSGLPSDRFSAERTGGSVSTLTIQRTQQEDSAVYLCASSLGGRDTQYFGPGTRLTVL.

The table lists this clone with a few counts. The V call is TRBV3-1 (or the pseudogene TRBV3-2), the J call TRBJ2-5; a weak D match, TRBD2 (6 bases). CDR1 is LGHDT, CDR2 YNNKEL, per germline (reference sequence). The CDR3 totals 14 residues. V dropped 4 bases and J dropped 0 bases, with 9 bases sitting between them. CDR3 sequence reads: CASSLRGYQETQYF. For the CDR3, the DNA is TGTGCCAGCAGCCTTCGGGGGTACCAAGAGACCCAGTACTTC.

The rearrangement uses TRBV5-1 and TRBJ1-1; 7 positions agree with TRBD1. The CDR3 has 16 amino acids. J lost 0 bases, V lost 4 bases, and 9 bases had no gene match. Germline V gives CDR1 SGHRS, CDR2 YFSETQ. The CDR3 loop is CASSRSGQSLNTEAFF. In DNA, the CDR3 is TGCGCCAGCAGCCGGTCGGGACAGTCATTGAACACTGAAGCTTTCTTT.

The CDR3, as DNA: TGTGCCAGTAGGCCGGGACTAGCGGGAGTTGGAGCCCTGTTCTTC. This translates into CASRPGLAGVGALFF. This chain uses TRBV19 with TRBJ2-1; 14 bases fit TRBD2. V was pared by 6 bases and J by 15 bases, with 13 bases of the junction left unmatched. Germline loops: CDR1 LNHDA, CDR2 SQIVND (reference sequence). This CDR3 region has 15 residues.

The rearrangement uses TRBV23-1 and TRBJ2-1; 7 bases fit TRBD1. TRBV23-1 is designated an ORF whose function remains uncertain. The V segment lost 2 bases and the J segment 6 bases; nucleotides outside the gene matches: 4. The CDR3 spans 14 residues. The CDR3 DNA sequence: TGCGCCAGCAGTCAAAACAGGGGTAGCAATGAGCAGTTCTTC. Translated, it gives CASSQNRGSNEQFF.

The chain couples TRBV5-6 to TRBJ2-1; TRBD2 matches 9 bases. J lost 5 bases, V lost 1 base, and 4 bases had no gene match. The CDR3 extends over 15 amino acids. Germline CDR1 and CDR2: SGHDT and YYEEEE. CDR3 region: CASSLRLAGNNEQFF. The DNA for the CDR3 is TGTGCCAGCAGCTTGCGGCTAGCGGGAAACAATGAGCAGTTCTTC.

CDR3 DNA sequence: TGTGCCAGCAGCTTCCAACAGGGCCTTTTGGTCAAAAACATTCAGTACTTC. Translation gives CASSFQQGLLVKNIQYF. This chain links TRBV2 with TRBJ2-4; possibly TRBD1 for D (6 bases). This CDR3 has 17 residues. Germline-derived CDR1 and CDR2 are SNHLY and FYNNEI. The V end lost 6 bases, the J end lost 3 bases, and 21 bases lay between the germline ends.

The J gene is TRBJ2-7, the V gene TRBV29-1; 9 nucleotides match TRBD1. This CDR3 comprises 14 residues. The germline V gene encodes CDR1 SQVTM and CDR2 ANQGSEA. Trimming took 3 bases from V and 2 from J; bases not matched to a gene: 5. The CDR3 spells CSVDLGQGTYEQYF. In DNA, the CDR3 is TGCAGCGTTGACCTCGGACAGGGGACCTACGAGCAGTACTTC.

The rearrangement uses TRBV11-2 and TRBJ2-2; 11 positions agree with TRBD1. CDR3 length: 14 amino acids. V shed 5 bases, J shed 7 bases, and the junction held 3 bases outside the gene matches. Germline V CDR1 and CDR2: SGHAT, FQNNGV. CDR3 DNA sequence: TGTGCCAGCAGCAGGACAGGGGGCAACGGGGAGCTGTTTTTT. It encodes CASSRTGGNGELFF.

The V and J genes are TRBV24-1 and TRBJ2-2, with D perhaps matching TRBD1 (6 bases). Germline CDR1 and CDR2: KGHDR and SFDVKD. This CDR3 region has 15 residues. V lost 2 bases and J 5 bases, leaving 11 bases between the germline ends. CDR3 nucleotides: TGTGCCACCAGTGATTCACAGGGTCCGACCGGGGAGCTGTTTTTT. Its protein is CATSDSQGPTGELFF.

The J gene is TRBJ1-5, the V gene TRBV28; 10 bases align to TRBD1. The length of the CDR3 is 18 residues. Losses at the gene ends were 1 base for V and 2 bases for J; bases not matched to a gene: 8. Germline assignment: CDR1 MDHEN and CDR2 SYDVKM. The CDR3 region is CASSLLGQGVSGNQPQHF. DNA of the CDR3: TGTGCCAGCAGTTTATTAGGACAGGGGGTTTCCGGCAATCAGCCCCAGCATTTT.

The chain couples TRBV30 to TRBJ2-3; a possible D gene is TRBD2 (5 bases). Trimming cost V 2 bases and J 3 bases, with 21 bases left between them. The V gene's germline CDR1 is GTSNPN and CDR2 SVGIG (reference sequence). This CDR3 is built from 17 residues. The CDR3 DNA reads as TGTGCCTGGAGTCCATACACTAGTCCCCCTCAGACAGATACGCAGTATTTT. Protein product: CAWSPYTSPPQTDTQYF. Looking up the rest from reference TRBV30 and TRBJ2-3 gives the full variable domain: SQTIHQWPATLVQPVGSPLSLECTVEGTSNPNLYWYRQAAGRGLQLLFYSVGIGQISSEVPQNLSASRPQDRQFILSSKKLLLSDSGFYLCAWSPYTSPPQTDTQYFGPGTRLTVL.

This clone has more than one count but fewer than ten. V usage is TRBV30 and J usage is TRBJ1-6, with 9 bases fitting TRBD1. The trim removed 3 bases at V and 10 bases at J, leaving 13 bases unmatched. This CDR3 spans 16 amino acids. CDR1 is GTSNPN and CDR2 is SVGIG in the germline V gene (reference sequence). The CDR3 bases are TGTGCCTGGAGGCCTTTTACGACAGGGGGACGATCACCCCTCCACTTT. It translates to CAWRPFTTGGRSPLHF.

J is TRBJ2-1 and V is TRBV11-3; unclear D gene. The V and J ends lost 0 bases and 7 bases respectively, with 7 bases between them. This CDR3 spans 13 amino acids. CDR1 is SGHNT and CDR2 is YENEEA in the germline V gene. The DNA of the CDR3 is TGTGCCAGCAGCTTAGAGGCGGCGAATGAGCAGTTCTTC. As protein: CASSLEAANEQFF. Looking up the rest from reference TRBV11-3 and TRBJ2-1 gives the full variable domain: EAGVVQSPRYKIIEKKQPVAFWCNPISGHNTLYWYLQNLGQGPELLIRYENEEAVDDSQLPKDRFSAERLKGVDSTLKIQPAELGDSAVYLCASSLEAANEQFFGPGTRLTVL.

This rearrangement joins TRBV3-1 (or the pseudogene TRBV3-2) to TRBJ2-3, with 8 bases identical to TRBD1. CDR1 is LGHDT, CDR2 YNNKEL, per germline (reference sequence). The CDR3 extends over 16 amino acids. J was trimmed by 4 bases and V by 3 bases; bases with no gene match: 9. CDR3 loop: CASSHERDRRADTQYF. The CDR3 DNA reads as TGTGCCAGCAGCCACGAGAGGGACAGGAGAGCAGATACGCAGTATTTT.

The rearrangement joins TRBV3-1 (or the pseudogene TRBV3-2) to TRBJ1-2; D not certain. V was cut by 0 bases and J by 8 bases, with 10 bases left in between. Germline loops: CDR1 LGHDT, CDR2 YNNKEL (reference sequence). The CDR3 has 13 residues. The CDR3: CASSQEPLKGYTF. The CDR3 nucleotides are TGTGCCAGCAGCCAAGAACCACTGAAGGGCTACACCTTC.

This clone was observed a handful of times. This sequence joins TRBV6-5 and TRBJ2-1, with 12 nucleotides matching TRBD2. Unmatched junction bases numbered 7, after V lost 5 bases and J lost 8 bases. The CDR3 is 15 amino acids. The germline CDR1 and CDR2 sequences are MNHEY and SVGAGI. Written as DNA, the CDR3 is TGTGCCAGCAGTACCGGACTAGCGGGAAGCGATGAGCAGTTCTTC. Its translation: CASSTGLAGSDEQFF.

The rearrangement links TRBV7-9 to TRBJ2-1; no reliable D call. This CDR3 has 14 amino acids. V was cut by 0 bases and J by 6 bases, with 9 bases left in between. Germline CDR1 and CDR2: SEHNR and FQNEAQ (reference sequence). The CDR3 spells CASSLAVPSNEQFF. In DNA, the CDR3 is TGTGCCAGCAGCTTAGCGGTACCCAGCAATGAGCAGTTCTTC.